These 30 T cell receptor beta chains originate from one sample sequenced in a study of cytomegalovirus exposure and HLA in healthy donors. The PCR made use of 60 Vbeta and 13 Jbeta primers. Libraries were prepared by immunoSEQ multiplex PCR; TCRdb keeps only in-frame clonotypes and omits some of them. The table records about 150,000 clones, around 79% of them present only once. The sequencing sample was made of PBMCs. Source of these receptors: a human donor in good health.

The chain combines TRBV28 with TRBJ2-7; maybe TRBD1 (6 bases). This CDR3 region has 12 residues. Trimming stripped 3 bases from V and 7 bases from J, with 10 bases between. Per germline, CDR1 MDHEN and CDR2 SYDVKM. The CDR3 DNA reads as TGTGCCAGCAGTTTGGGGGCGATGGAGCAGTACTTC. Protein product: CASSLGAMEQYF.

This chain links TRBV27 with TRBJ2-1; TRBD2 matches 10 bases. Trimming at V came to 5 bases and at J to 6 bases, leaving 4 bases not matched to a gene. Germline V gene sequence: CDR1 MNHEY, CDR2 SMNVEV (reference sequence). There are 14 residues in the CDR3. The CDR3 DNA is TGTGCCAGCAGTCGGCAGCGGGGGGGCAATGAGCAGTTCTTC. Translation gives CASSRQRGGNEQFF.

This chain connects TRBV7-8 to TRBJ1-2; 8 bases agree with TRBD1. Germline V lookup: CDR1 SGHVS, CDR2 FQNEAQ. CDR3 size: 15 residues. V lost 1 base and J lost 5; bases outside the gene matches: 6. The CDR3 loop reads CASSLDRGQGYGYTF. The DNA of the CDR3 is TGTGCCAGCAGCTTAGATCGAGGACAGGGATATGGCTACACCTTC. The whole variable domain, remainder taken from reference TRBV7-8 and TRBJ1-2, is GAGVSQSPRYKVAKRGQDVALRCDPISGHVSLFWYQQALGQGPEFLTYFQNEAQLDKSGLPSDRFFAERPEGSVSTLKIQRTQQEDSAVYLCASSLDRGQGYGYTFGSGTRLTVV.

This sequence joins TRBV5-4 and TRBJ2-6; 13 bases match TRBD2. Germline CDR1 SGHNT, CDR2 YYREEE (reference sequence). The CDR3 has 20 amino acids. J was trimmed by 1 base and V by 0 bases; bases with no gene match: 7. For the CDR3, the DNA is TGTGCCAGCAGCTTGGGTGGGACTAGCGGGGTAGGGTCTGGGGCCAACGTCCTGACTTTC. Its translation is CASSLGGTSGVGSGANVLTF.

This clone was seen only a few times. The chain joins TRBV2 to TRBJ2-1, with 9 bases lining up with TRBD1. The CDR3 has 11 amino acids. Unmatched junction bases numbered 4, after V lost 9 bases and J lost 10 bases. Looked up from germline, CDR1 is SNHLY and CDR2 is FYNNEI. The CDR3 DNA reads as TGTGCCAGGGGACAGGGCGAAGAGCAGTTCTTC. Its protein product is CARGQGEEQFF. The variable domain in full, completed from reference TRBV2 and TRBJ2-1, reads EPEVTQTPSHQVTQMGQEVILRCVPISNHLYFYWYRQILGQKVEFLVSFYNNEISEKSEIFDDQFSVERPDGSNFTLKIRSTKLEDSAMYFCARGQGEEQFFGPGTRLTVL.

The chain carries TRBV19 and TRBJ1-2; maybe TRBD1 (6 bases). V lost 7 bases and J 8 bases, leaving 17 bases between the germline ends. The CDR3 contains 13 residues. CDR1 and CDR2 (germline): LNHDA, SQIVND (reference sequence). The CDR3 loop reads CASTPTQGDGYTF. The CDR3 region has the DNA TGTGCCAGTACCCCTACACAGGGAGACGGCTACACCTTC. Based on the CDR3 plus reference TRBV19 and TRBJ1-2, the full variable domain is DGGITQSPKYLFRKEGQNVTLSCEQNLNHDAMYWYRQDPGQGLRLIYYSQIVNDFQKGDIAEGYSVSREKKESFPLTVTSAQKNPTAFYLCASTPTQGDGYTFGSGTRLTVV.

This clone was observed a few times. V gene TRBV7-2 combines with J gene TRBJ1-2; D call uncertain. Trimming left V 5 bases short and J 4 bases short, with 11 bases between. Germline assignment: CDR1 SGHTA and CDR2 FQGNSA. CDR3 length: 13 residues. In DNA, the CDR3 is TGTGCCAGCAGCACTCGGGGAGCCTATGGCTACACCTTC. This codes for CASSTRGAYGYTF. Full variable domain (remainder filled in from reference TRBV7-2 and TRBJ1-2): GAGVSQSPSNKVTEKGKDVELRCDPISGHTALYWYRQSLGQGLEFLIYFQGNSAPDKSGLPSDRFSAERTGGSVSTLTIQRTQQEDSAVYLCASSTRGAYGYTFGSGTRLTVV.

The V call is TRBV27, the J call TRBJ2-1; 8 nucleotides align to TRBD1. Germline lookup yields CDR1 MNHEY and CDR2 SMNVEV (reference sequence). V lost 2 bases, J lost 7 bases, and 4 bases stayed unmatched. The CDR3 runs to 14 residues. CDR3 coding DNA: TGTGCCAGCAGTTTAAGGGGACAGGTGAATGAGCAGTTCTTC. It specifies CASSLRGQVNEQFF.

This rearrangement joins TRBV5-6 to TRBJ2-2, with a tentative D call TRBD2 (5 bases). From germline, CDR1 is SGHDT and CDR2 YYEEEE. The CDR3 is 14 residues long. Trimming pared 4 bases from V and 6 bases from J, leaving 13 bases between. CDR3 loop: CASSRYGLPGELFF. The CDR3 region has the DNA TGTGCCAGCAGCCGTTACGGACTGCCCGGGGAGCTGTTTTTT.

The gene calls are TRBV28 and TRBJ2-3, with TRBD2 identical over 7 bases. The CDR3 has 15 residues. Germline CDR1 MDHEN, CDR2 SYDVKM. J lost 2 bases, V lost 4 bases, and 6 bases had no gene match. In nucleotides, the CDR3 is TGTGCCAGCAGTTGGACTAGACTCGCCACAGATACGCAGTATTTT. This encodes CASSWTRLATDTQYF.

DNA for the CDR3: TGCAGCGGAACCAGGGCCGGTCAGGGCACTGAAGCTTTCTTT. Translating gives CSGTRAGQGTEAFF. The chain has TRBV29-1 and TRBJ1-1; D possibly corresponds to TRBD1 (5 bases). Germline CDR1 SQVTM, CDR2 ANQGSEA. V lost 7 bases to trimming and J lost 4 bases, with 19 bases between them. The length of the CDR3 is 14 residues.

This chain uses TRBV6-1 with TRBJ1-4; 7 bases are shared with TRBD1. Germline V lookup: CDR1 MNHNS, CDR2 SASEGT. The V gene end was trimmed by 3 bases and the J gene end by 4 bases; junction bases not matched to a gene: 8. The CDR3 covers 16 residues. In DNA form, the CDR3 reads TGTGCCAGCAGTGACGTAAGGGGGCTAGTTAATGAAAAACTGTTTTTT. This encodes CASSDVRGLVNEKLFF.

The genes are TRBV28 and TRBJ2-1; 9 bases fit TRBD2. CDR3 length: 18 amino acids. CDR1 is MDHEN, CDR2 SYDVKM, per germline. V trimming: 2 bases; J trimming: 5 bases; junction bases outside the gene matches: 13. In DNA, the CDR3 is TGTGCCAGCAGTTTAGGGTTATTGGCGGGAGGGAGGGACAATGAGCAGTTCTTC. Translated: CASSLGLLAGGRDNEQFF.

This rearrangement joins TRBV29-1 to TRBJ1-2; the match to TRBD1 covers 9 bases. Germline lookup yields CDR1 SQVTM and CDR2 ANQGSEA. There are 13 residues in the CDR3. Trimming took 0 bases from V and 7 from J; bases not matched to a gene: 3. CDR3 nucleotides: TGCAGCGTTGAAGAAGGGACAGGGATTGGCTACACCTTC. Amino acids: CSVEEGTGIGYTF.

DNA of the CDR3: TGTGCCAGCAGCTTGGCCGTCAGGGGAATATACGAGCAGTACTTC. It is translated as CASSLAVRGIYEQYF. The genes are TRBV5-6 and TRBJ2-7; possibly TRBD1 for D (6 bases). There are 15 residues in the CDR3. Germline CDR1 is SGHDT and CDR2 is YYEEEE. V was shortened by 0 bases and J by 4 bases, with 14 bases between the two germline ends.

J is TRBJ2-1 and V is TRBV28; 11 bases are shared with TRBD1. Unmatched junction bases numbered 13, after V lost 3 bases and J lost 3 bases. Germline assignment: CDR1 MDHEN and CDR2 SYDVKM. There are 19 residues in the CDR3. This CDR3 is CASSFGQGAFRAIYNEQFF. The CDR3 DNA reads TGTGCCAGCAGTTTCGGACAGGGGGCGTTCAGGGCGATCTACAATGAGCAGTTCTTC.

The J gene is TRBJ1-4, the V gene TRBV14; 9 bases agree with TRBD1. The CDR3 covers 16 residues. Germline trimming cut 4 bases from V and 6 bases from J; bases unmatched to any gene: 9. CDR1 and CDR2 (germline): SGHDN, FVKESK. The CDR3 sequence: CASSPLWGTGYEKLFF. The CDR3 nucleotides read TGTGCCAGCAGCCCCCTTTGGGGGACAGGGTATGAAAAACTGTTTTTT.

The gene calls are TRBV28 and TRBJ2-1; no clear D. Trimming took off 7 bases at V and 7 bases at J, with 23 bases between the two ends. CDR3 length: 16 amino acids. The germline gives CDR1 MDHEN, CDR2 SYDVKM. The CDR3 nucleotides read TGTGCCAGCACCCTCCCCGCTGGCCTGTCTTTGAATGAGCAGTTCTTC. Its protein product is CASTLPAGLSLNEQFF.

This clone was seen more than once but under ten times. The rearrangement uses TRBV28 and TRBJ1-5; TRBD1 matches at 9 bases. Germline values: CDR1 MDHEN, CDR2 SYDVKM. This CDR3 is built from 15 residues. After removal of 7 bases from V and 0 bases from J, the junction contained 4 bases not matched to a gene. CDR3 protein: CASIRQGDSNQPQHF. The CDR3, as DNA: TGTGCCAGCATCAGACAGGGGGATAGCAATCAGCCCCAGCATTTT.

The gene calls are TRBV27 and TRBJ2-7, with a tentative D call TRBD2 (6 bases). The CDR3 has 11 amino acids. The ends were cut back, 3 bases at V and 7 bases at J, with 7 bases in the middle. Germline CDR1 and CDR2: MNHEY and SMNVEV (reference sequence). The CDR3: CASSFGGEQYF. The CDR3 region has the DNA TGTGCCAGCAGTTTCGGGGGAGAGCAGTACTTC.

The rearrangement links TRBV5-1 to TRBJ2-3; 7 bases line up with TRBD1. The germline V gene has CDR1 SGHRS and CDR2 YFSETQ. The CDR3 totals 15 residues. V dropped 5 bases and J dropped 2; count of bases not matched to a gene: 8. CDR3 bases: TGCGCCAGCAGACAAGACAGGGTGTACACAGATACGCAGTATTTT. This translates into CASRQDRVYTDTQYF. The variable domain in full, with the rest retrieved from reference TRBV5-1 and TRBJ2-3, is KAGVTQTPRYLIKTRGQQVTLSCSPISGHRSVSWYQQTPGQGLQFLFEYFSETQRNKGNFPGRFSGRQFSNSRSEMNVSTLELGDSALYLCASRQDRVYTDTQYFGPGTRLTVL.

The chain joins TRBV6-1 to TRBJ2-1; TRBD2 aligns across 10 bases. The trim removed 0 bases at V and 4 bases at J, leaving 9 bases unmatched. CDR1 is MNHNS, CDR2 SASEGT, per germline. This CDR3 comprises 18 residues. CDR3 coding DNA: TGTGCCAGCAGTGAAGCGGCTAGCGGGGGCAATCTATACAATGAGCAGTTCTTC. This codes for CASSEAASGGNLYNEQFF.

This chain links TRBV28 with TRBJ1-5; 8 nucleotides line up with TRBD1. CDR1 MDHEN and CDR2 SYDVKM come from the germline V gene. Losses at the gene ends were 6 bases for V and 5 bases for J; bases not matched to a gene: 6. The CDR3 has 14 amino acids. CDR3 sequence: CASRDRTGYQPQHF. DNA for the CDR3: TGTGCCAGCAGGGATAGGACAGGGTATCAGCCCCAGCATTTT.

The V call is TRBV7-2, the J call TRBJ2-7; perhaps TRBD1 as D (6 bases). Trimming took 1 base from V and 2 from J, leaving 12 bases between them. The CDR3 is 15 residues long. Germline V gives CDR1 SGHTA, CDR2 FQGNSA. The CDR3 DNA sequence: TGTGCCAGCAGCTTAGAGGGGGTAGGCCCCTACGAGCAGTACTTC. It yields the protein CASSLEGVGPYEQYF. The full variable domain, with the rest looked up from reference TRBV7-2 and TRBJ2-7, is GAGVSQSPSNKVTEKGKDVELRCDPISGHTALYWYRQSLGQGLEFLIYFQGNSAPDKSGLPSDRFSAERTGGSVSTLTIQRTQQEDSAVYLCASSLEGVGPYEQYFGPGTRLTVT.

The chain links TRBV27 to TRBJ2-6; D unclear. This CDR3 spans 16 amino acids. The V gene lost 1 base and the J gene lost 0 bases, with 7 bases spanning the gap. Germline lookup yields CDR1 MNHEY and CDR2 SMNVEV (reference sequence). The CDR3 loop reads CASSLLVASGANVLTF. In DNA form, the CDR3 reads TGTGCCAGCAGTTTATTGGTAGCCTCTGGGGCCAACGTCCTGACTTTC.

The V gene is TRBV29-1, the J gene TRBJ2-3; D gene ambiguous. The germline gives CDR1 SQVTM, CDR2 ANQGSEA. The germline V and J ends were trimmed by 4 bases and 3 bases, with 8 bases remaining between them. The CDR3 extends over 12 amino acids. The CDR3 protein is CSVVGGTDTQYF. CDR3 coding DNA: TGCAGCGTTGTAGGCGGAACAGATACGCAGTATTTT.

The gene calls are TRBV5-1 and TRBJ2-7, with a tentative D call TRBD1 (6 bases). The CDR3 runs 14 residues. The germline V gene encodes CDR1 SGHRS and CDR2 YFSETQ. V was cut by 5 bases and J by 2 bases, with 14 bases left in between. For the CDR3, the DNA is TGCGCCAGCAGGGAACGGGACATAGCCTACGAGCAGTACTTC. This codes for CASRERDIAYEQYF.

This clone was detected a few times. The CDR3 DNA sequence: TGTGCCAGCTCACCCCAGACTGATTATGGCTACACCTTC. This encodes CASSPQTDYGYTF. This chain joins TRBV18 and TRBJ1-2; D is undetermined. The V end lost 3 bases, the J end lost 5 bases, and 10 bases lay between the germline ends. CDR3 length: 13 amino acids. Germline CDR1 and CDR2: KGHSH and LQKENI.

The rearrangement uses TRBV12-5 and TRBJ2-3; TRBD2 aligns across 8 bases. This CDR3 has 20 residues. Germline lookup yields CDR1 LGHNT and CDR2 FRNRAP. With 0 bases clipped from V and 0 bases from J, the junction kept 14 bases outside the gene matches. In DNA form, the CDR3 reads TGTGCTAGTGGTTTGGTACGAGGTAGCGGGGCCGGGACTAGCACAGATACGCAGTATTTT. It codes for CASGLVRGSGAGTSTDTQYF.

The DNA for the CDR3 is TGCGCCAGCAGCCAAGAGGGGAGCGGGGCACTCCGTTACTACAATGAGCAGTTCTTC. Protein product: CASSQEGSGALRYYNEQFF. The chain recombines TRBV4-1 with TRBJ2-1; 7 bases match TRBD2. The V gene end was trimmed by 0 bases and the J gene end by 3 bases; junction bases not matched to a gene: 14. Germline V gene sequence: CDR1 MGHRA, CDR2 YSYEKL. There are 19 residues in the CDR3.